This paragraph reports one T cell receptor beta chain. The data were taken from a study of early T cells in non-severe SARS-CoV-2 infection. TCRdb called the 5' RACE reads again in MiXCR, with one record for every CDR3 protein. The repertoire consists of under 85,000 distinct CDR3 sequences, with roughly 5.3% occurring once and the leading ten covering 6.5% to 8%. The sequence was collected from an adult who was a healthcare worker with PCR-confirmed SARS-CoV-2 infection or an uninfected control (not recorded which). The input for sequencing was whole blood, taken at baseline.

CDR3 in amino acids: CASSLGTFSSYNEQFF. The CDR3 DNA sequence: TGTGCCAGCAGCCTCGGGACTTTTAGCTCCTACAATGAGCAGTTCTTC. This sequence joins TRBV28 and TRBJ2-1, with D possibly TRBD2 on 6 matching bases. Germline V gene lookup returns CDR1 MDHEN and CDR2 SYDVKM. Between the trimmed V and J ends, which lost 6 bases and 0 bases, there was a span of 15 bases. This CDR3 has 16 amino acids.